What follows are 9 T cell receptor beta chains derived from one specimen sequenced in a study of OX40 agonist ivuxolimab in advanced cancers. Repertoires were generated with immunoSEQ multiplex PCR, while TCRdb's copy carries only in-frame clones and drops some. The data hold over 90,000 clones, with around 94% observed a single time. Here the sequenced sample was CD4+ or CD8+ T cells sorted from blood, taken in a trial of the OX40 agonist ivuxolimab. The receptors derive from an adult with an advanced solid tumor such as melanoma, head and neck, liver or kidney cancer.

The CDR3 is CASSYSRLAGFPEFF. CDR3 bases: TGTGCCAGCAGTTACTCGAGGCTAGCGGGCTTTCCGGAGTTCTTC. This chain links TRBV6-5 with TRBJ2-1; 8 nucleotides agree with TRBD2. Germline CDR1 MNHEY, CDR2 SVGAGI. The CDR3 covers 15 residues. Germline trimming cut 0 bases from V and 14 bases from J; bases unmatched to any gene: 12.

CDR3 bases: TGTGCCAGTAGTCCGCCTCCGGGACAGGGGCTCTATGGCTACACCTTC. Translating gives CASSPPPGQGLYGYTF. J is TRBJ1-2 and V is TRBV19; 10 bases match TRBD1. In germline, CDR1 is LNHDA, CDR2 SQIVND (reference sequence). This CDR3 has 16 amino acids. The J segment lost 4 bases and the V segment lost 5 bases, leaving 10 bases of the junction unmatched. Complete variable domain (other parts from reference TRBV19 and TRBJ1-2): DGGITQSPKYLFRKEGQNVTLSCEQNLNHDAMYWYRQDPGQGLRLIYYSQIVNDFQKGDIAEGYSVSREKKESFPLTVTSAQKNPTAFYLCASSPPPGQGLYGYTFGSGTRLTVV.

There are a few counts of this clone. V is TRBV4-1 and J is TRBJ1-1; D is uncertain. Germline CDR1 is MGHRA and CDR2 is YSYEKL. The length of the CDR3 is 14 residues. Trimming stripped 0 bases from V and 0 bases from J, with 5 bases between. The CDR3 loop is CASSQDRMNTEAFF. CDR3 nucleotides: TGCGCCAGCAGCCAAGATCGGATGAACACTGAAGCTTTCTTT.

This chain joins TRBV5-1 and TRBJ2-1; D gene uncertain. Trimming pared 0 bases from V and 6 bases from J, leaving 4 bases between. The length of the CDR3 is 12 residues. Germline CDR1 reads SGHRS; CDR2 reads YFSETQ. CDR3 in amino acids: CASSLAPNEQFF. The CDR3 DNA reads TGCGCCAGCAGCTTGGCCCCCAATGAGCAGTTCTTC.

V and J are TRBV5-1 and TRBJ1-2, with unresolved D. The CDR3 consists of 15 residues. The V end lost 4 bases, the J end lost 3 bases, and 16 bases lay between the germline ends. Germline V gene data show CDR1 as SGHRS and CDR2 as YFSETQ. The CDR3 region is CASSPGSGVDYGYTF. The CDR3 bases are TGCGCCAGCAGCCCCGGGTCCGGGGTCGACTATGGCTACACCTTC.

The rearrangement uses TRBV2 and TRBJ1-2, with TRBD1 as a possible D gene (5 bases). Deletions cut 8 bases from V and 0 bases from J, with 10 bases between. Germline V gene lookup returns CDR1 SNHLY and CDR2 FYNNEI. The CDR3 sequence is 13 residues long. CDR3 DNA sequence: TGTGCCAGCGGGGACGGACCTAACTATGGCTACACCTTC. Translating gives CASGDGPNYGYTF.

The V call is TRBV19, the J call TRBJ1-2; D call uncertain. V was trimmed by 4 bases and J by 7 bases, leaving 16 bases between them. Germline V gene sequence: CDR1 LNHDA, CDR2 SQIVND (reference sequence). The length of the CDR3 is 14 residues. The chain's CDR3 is CASSRRVDFRGYTF. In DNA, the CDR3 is TGTGCCAGTAGTAGGAGGGTCGACTTTCGTGGCTACACCTTC.

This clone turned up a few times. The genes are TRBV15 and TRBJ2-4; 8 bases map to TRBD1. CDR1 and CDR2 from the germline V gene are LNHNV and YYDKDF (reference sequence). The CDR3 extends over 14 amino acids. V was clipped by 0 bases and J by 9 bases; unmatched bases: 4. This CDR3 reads CATSRDQGASIQYF. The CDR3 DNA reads TGTGCCACCAGCAGAGATCAGGGGGCAAGCATTCAGTACTTC.

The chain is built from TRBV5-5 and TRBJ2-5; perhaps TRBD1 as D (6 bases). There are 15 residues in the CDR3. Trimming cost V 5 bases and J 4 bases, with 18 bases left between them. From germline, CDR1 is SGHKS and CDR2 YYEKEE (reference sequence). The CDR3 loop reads CASRVAGTTGETQYF. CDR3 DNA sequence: TGTGCCAGCAGGGTGGCAGGGACAACGGGAGAGACCCAGTACTTC.